The rows below give T cell receptor beta chains drawn from one sample of a study of blood T cells in healthy people across ages. TCRdb called the 5' RACE reads again in MiXCR, with one record for every CDR3 protein. Of more than 1,400,000 distinct CDR3 sequences in the sample, about 40% were seen once. The sequenced sample consisted of blood. The receptors derive from a woman aged 18-29 years in good health. The CDR3 runs from the conserved cysteine through the conserved F or W. Fields, in order: clone size, J gene, D gene, V gene, CDR3 protein, CDR3 DNA. D genes are given only for firm matches. A clone size is listed for some rows: how often the clone was seen (once, few, many), or a class if it is expanded.

size: NA
J: TRBJ2-5
D: NA
V: TRBV14
CDR3: CASSQGAVAGQYF
DNA: TGTGCCAGCAGCCAAGGTGCGGTGGCGGGGCAGTACTTC

size: NA
J: TRBJ1-2
D: NA
V: TRBV20-1
CDR3: CSARVTDDYGYTF
DNA: TGCAGTGCTAGAGTAACAGATGACTATGGCTACACCTTC

size: once
J: TRBJ2-4
D: TRBD1
V: TRBV6-5
CDR3: CASSYSDRGAKNIQYF
DNA: TGTGCCAGCAGTTACTCGGACAGGGGGGCCAAAAACATTCAGTACTTC

size: once
J: TRBJ2-7
D: NA
V: TRBV6-1
CDR3: CASSDPGMKSSYEQYF
DNA: TGTGCCAGCAGTGATCCGGGGATGAAAAGCTCCTACGAGCAGTACTTC

size: few
J: TRBJ1-4
D: TRBD1
V: TRBV4-2
CDR3: CASSQDIIRTGFNEKLFF
DNA: TGTGCCAGCAGCCAAGACATCATTAGGACAGGCTTTAATGAAAAACTGTTTTTT

size: few
J: TRBJ1-6
D: NA
V: TRBV20-1
CDR3: CSARRQELDNSPLHF
DNA: TGCAGTGCTAGAAGACAGGAACTGGATAATTCACCCCTCCACTTT

size: many
J: TRBJ2-7
D: TRBD1
V: TRBV10-3
CDR3: CAINPTGESYEQYF
DNA: TGTGCCATCAATCCGACAGGGGAATCCTACGAGCAGTACTTC

size: NA
J: TRBJ2-7
D: NA
V: TRBV27
CDR3: CASREGLNEQYF
DNA: TGTGCCAGTCGCGAAGGGCTGAACGAGCAGTACTTC

size: NA
J: TRBJ1-3
D: NA
V: TRBV29-1
CDR3: CSGREGSGNTIYF
DNA: TGCAGCGGCAGAGAGGGGTCTGGAAACACCATATATTTT

size: NA
J: TRBJ2-3
D: NA
V: TRBV5-1
CDR3: CACSLTRPGSTDTQYF
DNA: TGCGCCTGCAGCTTGACCAGGCCAGGGAGCACAGATACGCAGTATTTT

size: NA
J: TRBJ1-6
D: TRBD1
V: TRBV4-2
CDR3: CASSQDWDSSPLHF
DNA: TGTGCCAGCAGCCAAGATTGGGACAGTTCACCCCTCCACTTT

size: NA
J: TRBJ1-4
D: TRBD1
V: TRBV7-8
CDR3: CASSWTGVEANEKLFF
DNA: TGTGCCAGCAGCTGGACAGGGGTGGAAGCTAATGAAAAACTGTTTTTT

size: few
J: TRBJ2-5
D: NA
V: TRBV2
CDR3: CASSEMAYSQETQYF
DNA: TGTGCCAGCAGTGAAATGGCCTATTCTCAAGAGACCCAGTACTTC

size: few
J: TRBJ2-3
D: TRBD1
V: TRBV29-1
CDR3: CSALSGTGGTDTQYF
DNA: TGCAGCGCCCTGTCCGGGACAGGGGGCACAGATACGCAGTATTTT

size: many
J: TRBJ1-6
D: NA
V: TRBV10-2
CDR3: CASSEIGNRVGSPLHF
DNA: TGCGCCAGCAGTGAAATCGGAAACAGGGTTGGGTCACCCCTCCACTTT

size: NA
J: TRBJ2-5
D: NA
V: TRBV7-9
CDR3: CASSLEPTPETRYF
DNA: TGTGCCAGCAGCTTAGAGCCCACCCCAGAGACCCGGTACTTC